One sample yielded the 30 T cell receptor beta chains listed below, sequenced in a study of blood T cell repertoires in COVID-19. Sequencing was performed with immunoSEQ multiplex PCR; in TCRdb, only in-frame clones are kept and a portion is missing. The sample records some 99,000 clones, 83% being singletons. Source material: peripheral blood. Receptors were obtained from a woman aged 60-75 years with acute or convalescent COVID-19.

The V call is TRBV19, the J call TRBJ2-5; 10 bases are a match to TRBD2. The V segment lost 9 bases and the J segment 5 bases; nucleotides outside the gene matches: 9. The CDR3 totals 14 residues. Germline loops: CDR1 LNHDA, CDR2 SQIVND (reference sequence). The CDR3 bases are TGTGCCAGCCAGGAGTCTAGCGGGAGTGAGACCCAGTACTTC. It encodes CASQESSGSETQYF.

The chain carries TRBV28 and TRBJ2-7; 8 bases align to TRBD1. The CDR3 runs 13 residues. V shed 7 bases and J 5 bases; nucleotides not matched to a gene: 7. Germline V gives CDR1 MDHEN, CDR2 SYDVKM. The CDR3 nucleotides are TGTGCCAGCACAAAACAGGGGGTCCACGAGCAGTACTTC. Protein sequence: CASTKQGVHEQYF.

This clone was observed many times. V gene TRBV18 combines with J gene TRBJ2-7; 8 bases line up with TRBD2. CDR1 is KGHSH and CDR2 is LQKENI in the germline V gene. The CDR3 covers 14 residues. V lost 3 bases to trimming and J lost 6 bases; unmatched junction nucleotides: 7. The CDR3 DNA sequence: TGTGCCAGCTCACCTCGAGCGGGAGACGGCGAGCAGTACTTC. Its translation: CASSPRAGDGEQYF.

The gene calls are TRBV29-1 and TRBJ2-3, with D perhaps TRBD2 (5 bases). Trimming took 2 bases from V and 6 from J, leaving 12 bases between them. Per germline, CDR1 SQVTM and CDR2 ANQGSEA. This CDR3 is 13 amino acids long. This chain's CDR3 is CSVELGRGDTQYF. The CDR3 coding sequence is TGCAGCGTTGAACTTGGGAGAGGCGATACGCAGTATTTT.

The chain uses TRBV28 and TRBJ2-7, with D perhaps TRBD2 (5 bases). Deletions cut 5 bases from V and 1 base from J, with 15 bases between. Germline loops: CDR1 MDHEN, CDR2 SYDVKM. CDR3 length: 15 amino acids. The CDR3 is CASSGSLRGSYEQYF. The CDR3 region has the DNA TGTGCCAGCAGTGGGTCCTTAAGAGGGTCCTACGAGCAGTACTTC. The variable domain in full, with the rest retrieved from reference TRBV28 and TRBJ2-7, is DVKVTQSSRYLVKRTGEKVFLECVQDMDHENMFWYRQDPGLGLRLIYFSYDVKMKEKGDIPEGYSVSREKKERFSLILESASTNQTSMYLCASSGSLRGSYEQYFGPGTRLTVT.

The chain has TRBV29-1 and TRBJ2-7; a weak D match, TRBD2 (5 bases). The CDR3 has 13 amino acids. The ends were cut back, 4 bases at V and 7 bases at J, with 17 bases in the middle. Germline CDR1 reads SQVTM; CDR2 reads ANQGSEA. For the CDR3, the DNA is TGCAGCGTTGCCCGGACTCGTCCGGGGGAGCAGTACTTC. Its translation: CSVARTRPGEQYF.

This clone came up a few times. The rearrangement joins TRBV7-8 to TRBJ1-3; a possible D gene is TRBD1 (6 bases). The CDR3 has 14 residues. V was cut by 5 bases and J by 8 bases, with 16 bases left in between. CDR1 and CDR2 (germline): SGHVS, FQNEAQ. CDR3 nucleotide sequence: TGTGCCAGCAGCCTTCAATCGGGGGGCTACACCATATATTTT. Translation: CASSLQSGGYTIYF.

The V call is TRBV5-1, the J call TRBJ1-2; the D is unclear. Germline V lookup: CDR1 SGHRS, CDR2 YFSETQ. The CDR3 runs to 13 residues. Trimming left V 4 bases short and J 6 bases short, with 13 bases between. The CDR3 bases are TGCGCCAGCAGCCTCGACGGGGTAGATGGCTACACCTTC. It codes for CASSLDGVDGYTF.

This clone was observed once. V gene TRBV2 combines with J gene TRBJ2-2; 7 bases are shared with TRBD2. The CDR3 sequence is 16 residues long. Germline V gives CDR1 SNHLY, CDR2 FYNNEI. J gave up 7 bases and V 6 bases, and 14 bases lay outside the gene matches. The CDR3 sequence is CASSARWAGDVGELFF. The CDR3 bases are TGTGCCAGCAGCGCGCGGTGGGCGGGAGATGTCGGGGAGCTGTTTTTT.

The genes are TRBV9 and TRBJ1-4; 7 nucleotides line up with TRBD1. There are 15 residues in the CDR3. After removal of 0 bases from V and 6 bases from J, the junction contained 5 bases not matched to a gene. Germline CDR1 SGDLS, CDR2 YYNGEE. CDR3 region: CASSVGGQSHEKLFF. The CDR3 DNA sequence: TGTGCCAGCAGCGTAGGGGGACAGTCTCATGAAAAACTGTTTTTT.

The chain recombines TRBV7-2 with TRBJ2-1; tentative D call: TRBD1 (7 bases). From germline, CDR1 is SGHTA and CDR2 FQGNSA. The CDR3 runs 14 residues. The V gene lost 5 bases and the J gene lost 7 bases, with 15 bases spanning the gap. This chain's CDR3 is CASSRDSRENEQFF. In nucleotides, the CDR3 is TGTGCCAGCAGCCGGGACAGCCGGGAGAATGAGCAGTTCTTC.

The genes are TRBV19 and TRBJ1-2, with D perhaps TRBD1 (6 bases). This CDR3 has 14 residues. Trimming removed 7 bases at V and 0 bases at J, with 12 bases between. Germline V gene lookup returns CDR1 LNHDA and CDR2 SQIVND (reference sequence). The CDR3 region has the DNA TGTGCCAGTAAGGGGACACCAGCTAACTATGGCTACACCTTC. Its translation: CASKGTPANYGYTF.

The rearrangement links TRBV7-2 to TRBJ1-1; D gene unclear. The V end was cut by 1 base, the J end by 1 base, with 7 bases between. The germline V gene encodes CDR1 SGHTA and CDR2 FQGNSA. The CDR3 is 14 amino acids. The CDR3 nucleotides are TGTGCCAGCAGCTTAGGTAGTGGGAACACTGAAGCTTTCTTT. It translates to CASSLGSGNTEAFF.

This sequence joins TRBV25-1 and TRBJ1-2; 7 bases match TRBD1. The CDR3 runs to 15 residues. The germline gives CDR1 MGHDK, CDR2 SYGVNS. V lost 6 bases, J lost 8 bases, and 15 bases stayed unmatched. The CDR3 protein is CASRARAGTASGYTF. In DNA, the CDR3 is TGTGCCAGCAGGGCACGCGCCGGGACAGCGTCCGGCTACACCTTC.

The chain recombines TRBV24-1 with TRBJ1-5; possibly TRBD1 for D (5 bases). V gave up 4 bases and J gave up 9 bases, with 18 bases separating them. This CDR3 is built from 15 residues. Germline CDR1 KGHDR, CDR2 SFDVKD. In DNA form, the CDR3 reads TGTGCCACCAGTGACTCGGCCGGGTTGGGGCTGCCCCAGCATTTT. Its protein is CATSDSAGLGLPQHF.

The genes are TRBV3-1 (or the pseudogene TRBV3-2) and TRBJ2-2; TRBD2 matches at 7 bases. J gave up 7 bases and V 3 bases, and 5 bases lay outside the gene matches. The CDR3 has 14 amino acids. Per germline, CDR1 LGHDT and CDR2 YNNKEL (reference sequence). Here the CDR3 DNA reads TGTGCCAGCAGCCATGGGACTAAGGGCGGGGAGCTGTTTTTT. It codes for CASSHGTKGGELFF.

J is TRBJ1-5 and V is TRBV28; 10 bases are a match to TRBD1. The CDR3 contains 17 residues. V shed 4 bases and J 4 bases; nucleotides not matched to a gene: 10. The germline V gene has CDR1 MDHEN and CDR2 SYDVKM. CDR3 loop: CASSSTTGTGVNQPQHF. CDR3 nucleotide sequence: TGTGCCAGCAGTTCAACAACCGGGACAGGGGTAAATCAGCCCCAGCATTTT.

This clone was found a few times. This chain links TRBV27 with TRBJ2-2; D might be TRBD1 (5 bases). Trimming shortened V by 6 bases and J by 8 bases, and 16 bases separated the two germline ends. This CDR3 has 14 residues. Germline V lookup: CDR1 MNHEY, CDR2 SMNVEV (reference sequence). The CDR3 DNA sequence: TGTGCCAGCAGGCGGACACTTAACGGGGGGGAGCTGTTTTTT. This translates into CASRRTLNGGELFF.

The V call is TRBV7-3, the J call TRBJ1-1; perhaps TRBD1 as D (6 bases). CDR3 length: 14 residues. V was pared by 6 bases and J by 5 bases, with 16 bases between. Germline V lookup: CDR1 SGHTA, CDR2 FQGTGA. CDR3 region: CASSLGGGGTEAFF. For the CDR3, the DNA is TGTGCCAGCAGTCTAGGGGGTGGCGGGACTGAAGCTTTCTTT.

This chain connects TRBV7-6 to TRBJ2-2, with D unresolved. Germline V gene data show CDR1 as SGHVS and CDR2 as FNYEAQ. V was pared by 1 base and J by 0 bases, with 6 bases between. This CDR3 has 15 amino acids. CDR3 in amino acids: CASSLGLANTGELFF. The CDR3 coding sequence is TGTGCCAGCAGCTTAGGGCTAGCGAACACCGGGGAGCTGTTTTTT.

This clone was detected only once. This rearrangement joins TRBV25-1 to TRBJ2-3; D is possibly TRBD2 (6 bases). Germline V gene sequence: CDR1 MGHDK, CDR2 SYGVNS. V lost 5 bases and J lost 5, with 8 bases in between. This CDR3 region has 12 residues. The CDR3 region is CASSSSVDTQYF. As DNA, the CDR3 is TGTGCCAGCAGTTCTAGCGTAGATACGCAGTATTTT.

V and J are TRBV5-1 and TRBJ2-1; 10 bases are a match to TRBD2. The CDR3 is 15 residues long. From germline, CDR1 is SGHRS and CDR2 YFSETQ. Trimming removed 7 bases from V and 3 bases from J; junction bases left unmatched: 7. CDR3 protein: CASGIAGGIYNEQFF. CDR3 coding DNA: TGCGCCAGCGGGATAGCGGGAGGTATCTACAATGAGCAGTTCTTC. Drawing the rest from reference TRBV5-1 and TRBJ2-1, the complete variable domain is KAGVTQTPRYLIKTRGQQVTLSCSPISGHRSVSWYQQTPGQGLQFLFEYFSETQRNKGNFPGRFSGRQFSNSRSEMNVSTLELGDSALYLCASGIAGGIYNEQFFGPGTRLTVL.

The chain is built from TRBV7-8 and TRBJ2-3; 11 positions agree with TRBD2. CDR1 SGHVS and CDR2 FQNEAQ come from the germline V gene. V lost 1 base to trimming and J lost 5 bases; unmatched junction nucleotides: 2. The CDR3 has 15 residues. The CDR3 loop reads CASSLGLAGGDTQYF. The CDR3 DNA is TGTGCCAGCAGCTTAGGTCTAGCGGGAGGAGATACGCAGTATTTT.

The chain uses TRBV15 and TRBJ1-3, with D unclear. V was shortened by 0 bases and J by 4 bases, with 4 bases between the two germline ends. CDR1 and CDR2 (germline): LNHNV, YYDKDF (reference sequence). The CDR3 totals 13 residues. The CDR3 here is CATSRDPGNTIYF. CDR3 nucleotide sequence: TGTGCCACCAGCAGAGATCCGGGAAACACCATATATTTT.

The gene calls are TRBV5-1 and TRBJ2-7; D ambiguous. The CDR3 runs to 14 residues. From germline, CDR1 is SGHRS and CDR2 YFSETQ. V was shortened by 2 bases and J by 1 base, with 10 bases between the two germline ends. The CDR3 DNA follows: TGCGCCAGCAGCTTCGAACCTAAATCCTACGAGCAGTACTTC. This encodes CASSFEPKSYEQYF.

The genes are TRBV19 and TRBJ2-5; D remains unclear. The CDR3 has 15 amino acids. V was pared by 3 bases and J by 4 bases, with 15 bases between. CDR1 is LNHDA, CDR2 SQIVND, per germline (reference sequence). The CDR3 sequence is CASSMVATPAETQYF. The DNA for the CDR3 is TGTGCCAGTAGTATGGTCGCGACTCCCGCAGAGACCCAGTACTTC. Together with reference TRBV19 and TRBJ2-5, the CDR3 gives the full variable domain: DGGITQSPKYLFRKEGQNVTLSCEQNLNHDAMYWYRQDPGQGLRLIYYSQIVNDFQKGDIAEGYSVSREKKESFPLTVTSAQKNPTAFYLCASSMVATPAETQYFGPGTRLLVL.

The chain carries TRBV7-9 and TRBJ1-4; D might be TRBD1 (6 bases). The CDR3 runs 15 residues. Trimming pared 6 bases from V and 4 bases from J, leaving 15 bases between. Germline CDR1 SEHNR, CDR2 FQNEAQ (reference sequence). The CDR3: CASSPARTVNEKLFF. The DNA of the CDR3 is TGTGCCAGCAGTCCCGCGAGGACAGTTAATGAAAAACTGTTTTTT.

The V gene is TRBV28, the J gene TRBJ2-3, with TRBD1 matching over 7 bases. CDR3 length equals 15 residues. Trimming at V came to 5 bases and at J to 6 bases, leaving 11 bases not matched to a gene. Germline V CDR1 and CDR2: MDHEN, SYDVKM. This chain's CDR3 is CASSIMGQTSDTQYF. For the CDR3, the DNA is TGTGCCAGCAGTATAATGGGACAGACAAGCGATACGCAGTATTTT.

This sequence joins TRBV4-1 and TRBJ2-1; 10 bases line up with TRBD2. Trimming at V came to 3 bases and at J to 3 bases, leaving 8 bases not matched to a gene. CDR3 length equals 17 residues. Germline assignment: CDR1 MGHRA and CDR2 YSYEKL. The CDR3 nucleotides read TGCGCCAGCAGCCAGATTAGCGGGGGGCAAGGCTACAATGAGCAGTTCTTC. Amino acids: CASSQISGGQGYNEQFF.

The chain combines TRBV11-2 with TRBJ1-4, with unresolved D. Trimming shortened V by 5 bases and J by 5 bases, and 21 bases separated the two germline ends. Germline CDR1 reads SGHAT; CDR2 reads FQNNGV. This CDR3 is built from 17 residues. CDR3 protein: CASSHYGYGGRNEKLFF. For the CDR3, the DNA is TGTGCCAGCAGCCATTATGGCTACGGCGGCCGAAATGAAAAACTGTTTTTT.